The rows below give T cell receptor beta chains drawn from one sample of a study of Ad26.COV2.S vaccination and SARS-CoV-2 variants. The assay was immunoSEQ multiplex PCR, and TCRdb's table has in-frame clones only and misses some. The repertoire includes over 110,000 clones, 75% to 90% of them detected once, and around 5% sits in the top ten. The material sequenced was peripheral blood, taken after recovery from COVID-19. These receptor sequences come from a human donor who had recovered from COVID-19. The CDR3 runs from the conserved cysteine through the conserved F or W. The D gene is left open where the match is weak. Clone size is shown for a subset of rows, as once, few, many or a class of expanded clone.

V	J	D	size	CDR3	DNA
TRBV12-5	TRBJ2-1	-	-	CASGLGWGNNEQFF	TGTGCTAGTGGTTTGGGTTGGGGGAACAATGAGCAGTTCTTC
TRBV5-1	TRBJ2-3	-	-	CASRGLGTDTQYF	TGCGCCAGCAGAGGACTGGGCACAGATACGCAGTATTTT
TRBV7-8	TRBJ1-2	-	-	CASSLGGKYGYTF	TGTGCCAGCAGCTTAGGGGGAAAATATGGCTACACCTTC
TRBV2	TRBJ2-5	-	-	CASSEVRTPRETQYF	TGTGCCAGCAGTGAAGTAAGAACTCCCCGAGAGACCCAGTACTTC
TRBV7-9	TRBJ1-5	-	-	CASSLAGSSNQPQHF	TGTGCCAGCAGCTTAGCAGGCAGTAGCAATCAGCCCCAGCATTTT
TRBV27	TRBJ2-7	TRBD1	-	CASSRGQGVSQYF	TGTGCCAGCAGCCGGGGACAGGGAGTGAGTCAGTACTTC
TRBV9	TRBJ2-2	-	-	CASSVAASGELFF	TGTGCCAGCAGCGTTGCCGCTAGCGGGGAGCTGTTTTTT
TRBV3-1/TRBV3-2	TRBJ2-3	-	-	CASSPKGTGTGTDTQYF	TGTGCCAGCAGCCCGAAGGGGACGGGGACTGGCACAGATACGCAGTATTTT
TRBV7-9	TRBJ2-1	-	-	CASSLARDPMFF	TGTGCCAGCAGCTTAGCCCGGGACCCTATGTTCTTC
TRBV6-2/TRBV6-3	TRBJ2-1	-	-	CASSYSKGFVPYNEQFF	TGTGCCAGCAGTTACTCGAAGGGGTTTGTACCCTACAATGAGCAGTTCTTC
TRBV7-2	TRBJ1-3	-	once	CASSLQGPDTIYF	TGTGCCAGCAGCTTACAGGGGCCGGACACCATATATTTT
TRBV6-6	TRBJ1-2	-	few	CASSYSFGQSAEGYTF	TGTGCCAGCAGTTACTCGTTTGGACAGTCTGCGGAGGGCTACACCTTC
TRBV2	TRBJ2-4	-	-	CASSEEGVAKNIQYF	TGTGCCAGCAGTGAAGAGGGGGTAGCCAAAAACATTCAGTACTTC
TRBV15	TRBJ1-1	TRBD1	-	CATSTHRGSTEAFF	TGTGCCACCAGCACCCACAGGGGGAGCACTGAAGCTTTCTTT
TRBV28	TRBJ1-5	-	-	CASSLLGAGDGNQPQHF	TGTGCCAGCAGTTTATTAGGGGCAGGGGACGGGAATCAGCCCCAGCATTTT
TRBV5-1	TRBJ2-1	-	-	CASSLVSGGNYNEQFF	TGCGCCAGCAGCTTGGTCTCCGGGGGCAACTACAATGAGCAGTTCTTC
TRBV12-5	TRBJ2-5	-	-	CASGSMGGETQYF	TGTGCTAGTGGTTCCATGGGGGGAGAGACCCAGTACTTC
TRBV6-5	TRBJ1-6	-	few	CASRDYSVGDSPLHF	TGTGCCAGCAGAGATTACAGCGTCGGTGATTCACCCCTCCACTTT
TRBV9	TRBJ1-4	TRBD1	-	CASSAMTGNFGEKLFF	TGTGCCAGCAGCGCCATGACAGGGAATTTCGGGGAAAAACTGTTTTTT
TRBV13	TRBJ1-6	-	once	CASSSKGFPYNSPLHF	TGTGCCAGCAGCTCCAAGGGGTTCCCCTATAATTCACCCCTCCACTTT
TRBV19	TRBJ2-1	-	-	CASSIVGGPYNEQFF	TGTGCCAGTAGTATCGTAGGGGGGCCTTACAATGAGCAGTTCTTC
TRBV19	TRBJ1-6	TRBD1	few	CASSINGQGVDSPLHF	TGTGCCAGTAGTATAAACGGACAGGGAGTAGATTCACCCCTCCACTTT
TRBV5-5	TRBJ2-3	-	-	CASRLALDTQYF	TGTGCCAGCCGCCTAGCTTTAGATACGCAGTATTTT
TRBV18	TRBJ2-5	-	-	CASSPRLQETQYF	TGTGCCAGCTCACCACGCCTACAAGAGACCCAGTACTTC
TRBV5-1	TRBJ2-7	TRBD1	-	CASSPGDRGHNEQYF	TGCGCCAGCAGCCCGGGGGACAGGGGGCACAACGAGCAGTACTTC
TRBV5-1	TRBJ1-3	-	-	CASSLVGRTIYF	TGCGCCAGCAGCTTGGTAGGACGGACCATATATTTT